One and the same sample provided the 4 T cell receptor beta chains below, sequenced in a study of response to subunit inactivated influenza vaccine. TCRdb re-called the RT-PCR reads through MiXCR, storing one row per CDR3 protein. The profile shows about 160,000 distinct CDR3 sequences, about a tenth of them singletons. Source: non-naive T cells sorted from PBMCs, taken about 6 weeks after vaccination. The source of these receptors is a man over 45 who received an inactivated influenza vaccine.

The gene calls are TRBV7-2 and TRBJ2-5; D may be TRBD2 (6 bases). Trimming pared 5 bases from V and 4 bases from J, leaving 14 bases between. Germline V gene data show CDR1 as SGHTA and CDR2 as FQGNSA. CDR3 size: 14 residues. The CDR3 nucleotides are TGTGCCAGCAGCCCCGGACTATCGGGAGAGACCCAGTACTTC. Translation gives CASSPGLSGETQYF.

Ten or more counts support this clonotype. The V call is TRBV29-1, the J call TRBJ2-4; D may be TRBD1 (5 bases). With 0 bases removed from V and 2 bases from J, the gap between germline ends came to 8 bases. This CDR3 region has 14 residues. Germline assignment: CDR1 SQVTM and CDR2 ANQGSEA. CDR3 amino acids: CSVEDSGPKNIQYF. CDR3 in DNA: TGCAGCGTTGAAGACTCAGGGCCCAAAAACATTCAGTACTTC.

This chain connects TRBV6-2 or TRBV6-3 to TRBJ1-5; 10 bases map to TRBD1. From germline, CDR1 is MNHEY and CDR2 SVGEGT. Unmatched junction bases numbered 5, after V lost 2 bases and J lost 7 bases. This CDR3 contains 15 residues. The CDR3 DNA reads TGTGCCAGCAGTTACGGGACAGGGGTCGGCCAGCCCCAGCATTTT. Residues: CASSYGTGVGQPQHF.

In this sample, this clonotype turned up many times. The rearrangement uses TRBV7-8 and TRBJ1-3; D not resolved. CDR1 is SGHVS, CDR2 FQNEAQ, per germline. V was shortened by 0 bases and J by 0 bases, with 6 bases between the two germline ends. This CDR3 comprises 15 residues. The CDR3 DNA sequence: TGTGCCAGCAGCTTAGCAGTGGACTCTGGAAACACCATATATTTT. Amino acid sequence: CASSLAVDSGNTIYF.